Following are 11 T cell receptor beta chains from one sample sequenced in a study of blood T cell repertoires in COVID-19. TCRdb's copy holds only in-frame clones and misses some; the assay was immunoSEQ multiplex PCR. The sample holds 170,000 or so clones; around 79% are singletons and the top ten take 26%. The specimen sequenced was peripheral blood. The origin of the receptors is a woman between 65 and 79 years old with acute or convalescent COVID-19.

V is TRBV15 and J is TRBJ2-3; no clear D. The CDR3 is 16 amino acids. The germline CDR1 and CDR2 sequences are LNHNV and YYDKDF (reference sequence). V gave up 0 bases and J gave up 0 bases, with 10 bases separating them. The CDR3 DNA reads TGTGCCACCAGCAGAGAGCGGCTAGGCAGCACAGATACGCAGTATTTT. It is translated as CATSRERLGSTDTQYF.

The rearrangement uses TRBV5-1 and TRBJ2-7; TRBD2 matches 11 bases. Germline CDR1 and CDR2: SGHRS and YFSETQ. V lost 1 base and J lost 4; bases outside the gene matches: 16. This CDR3 region has 19 residues. The CDR3 DNA sequence: TGCGCCAGCAGCTTGTCTGGGGAAATAGCGGGAGGGCCGGAGTACGAGCAGTACTTC. Amino acids: CASSLSGEIAGGPEYEQYF.

The chain employs TRBV7-9 and TRBJ2-7; D may be TRBD1 (6 bases). The CDR3 has 13 residues. V shed 2 bases and J shed 6 bases, with 11 bases lying between them. Germline V gene data show CDR1 as SEHNR and CDR2 as FQNEAQ (reference sequence). This CDR3 is CASSLQGPSEQYF. In DNA form, the CDR3 reads TGTGCCAGCAGCTTACAGGGGCCCTCCGAGCAGTACTTC.

V is TRBV7-7 and J is TRBJ2-5; 7 bases map to TRBD1. J lost 1 base, V lost 8 bases, and 4 bases had no gene match. CDR1 and CDR2 (germline): SSHAT, FNYEAQ (reference sequence). CDR3 size: 13 residues. CDR3 nucleotide sequence: TGTGCCAGCCAACAGGGGCCCCAAGAGACCCAGTACTTC. Its protein is CASQQGPQETQYF. Filled out from reference TRBV7-7 and TRBJ2-5, the complete variable domain reads GAGVSQSPRYKVTKRGQDVTLRCDPISSHATLYWYQQALGQGPEFLTYFNYEAQPDKSGLPSDRFSAERPEGSISTLTIQRTEQRDSAMYRCASQQGPQETQYFGPGTRLLVL.

This clone was counted a single time. The chain couples TRBV19 to TRBJ2-1; 15 nucleotides align to TRBD2. V was clipped by 9 bases and J by 7 bases; unmatched bases: 7. The CDR3 runs to 15 residues. Germline V gene data show CDR1 as LNHDA and CDR2 as SQIVND (reference sequence). CDR3 sequence reads: CASRTSGRALNEQFF. The DNA of the CDR3 is TGTGCCAGCCGGACTAGCGGGAGGGCTCTTAATGAGCAGTTCTTC.

The chain couples TRBV19 to TRBJ2-3, with a tentative D call TRBD2 (6 bases). V lost 5 bases to trimming and J lost 3 bases, with 15 bases between them. The CDR3 is 15 amino acids. The germline gives CDR1 LNHDA, CDR2 SQIVND (reference sequence). The CDR3 reads CASSQGGGATDTQYF. The DNA for the CDR3 is TGTGCCAGTAGTCAGGGCGGAGGGGCAACAGATACGCAGTATTTT.

The rearrangement uses TRBV12-1 and TRBJ1-1. TRBV12-1 constitutes a pseudogene. The CDR3 is 18 residues long. The CDR3 DNA reads TGTGCCAGCAGCTTATTTTACTGGTCAGAGTTAGGAGGCACTGAAGCTTTCTTT. Amino acid sequence: CASSLFYWSELGGTEAFF.

A remark on this clone: The same CDR3 arises from other DNA sequences in this sample as well. The CDR3 nucleotides read TGTGCCAGCAGCTTGGACTGGCGGAGCACAGATACGCAGTATTTT. Translation: CASSLDWRSTDTQYF. The rearrangement uses TRBV5-6 and TRBJ2-3; D is undetermined. From germline, CDR1 is SGHDT and CDR2 YYEEEE. The ends were cut back, 0 bases at V and 0 bases at J, with 8 bases in the middle. CDR3 size: 15 residues.

J is TRBJ2-5 and V is TRBV6-1, with D unresolved. V dropped 3 bases and J dropped 5 bases, with 16 bases sitting between them. Germline loops: CDR1 MNHNS, CDR2 SASEGT. The CDR3 sequence is 15 residues long. The CDR3 protein is CASSDTYSPGETQYF. The DNA of the CDR3 is TGTGCCAGCAGTGATACCTACAGCCCTGGGGAGACCCAGTACTTC.

The chain employs TRBV6-6 and TRBJ1-3, with D tentatively TRBD1 (5 bases). CDR3 size: 15 residues. CDR1 is MNHNY, CDR2 SVGAGI, per germline (reference sequence). V lost 2 bases to trimming and J lost 4 bases, with 12 bases between them. CDR3 DNA sequence: TGTGCCAGCAGTTACAGGTCGTCAGGGGGAAACACCATATATTTT. This codes for CASSYRSSGGNTIYF.

This clone was seen more than once but under ten times. The chain couples TRBV24-1 to TRBJ2-1; D is ambiguous. V lost 2 bases, J lost 8 bases, and 15 bases lay in between. The CDR3 length is 15 residues. Germline V gene data show CDR1 as KGHDR and CDR2 as SFDVKD. The CDR3 DNA sequence: TGTGCCACCAGTGATTCTACTAACGCCGGAGATGAGCAGTTCTTC. Translating gives CATSDSTNAGDEQFF.